Below are 27 T cell receptor beta chains sequenced from a single sample in a study of blood T cells in healthy people across ages. A sample-barcoded 5' primer and a J-beta primer mix were used in a second PCR of roughly 7 to 11 cycles. One entry per CDR3 protein results from TCRdb running MiXCR on the 5' RACE reads. This sample yields roughly 800,000 distinct CDR3 sequences, of which 58% are seen a single time; about 20% belongs to the top ten. The sequenced material came from blood. The receptors were gathered from a man aged 25-45 years in good health.

CDR3 sequence (DNA): TGTGCCAGCAGTGAAGCGGGGCCCCCGGGGCGCTACACCTTC. Its translation: CASSEAGPPGRYTF. The chain couples TRBV6-1 to TRBJ1-2; TRBD1 is a possible D gene (5 bases). CDR1 is MNHNS, CDR2 SASEGT, per germline. V lost 0 bases to trimming and J lost 9 bases, with 14 bases between them. There are 14 residues in the CDR3.

V and J are TRBV15 and TRBJ1-2; no firm D call. The CDR3 spans 13 residues. V was clipped by 3 bases and J by 8 bases, with 13 bases between them. Germline CDR1 LNHNV, CDR2 YYDKDF (reference sequence). The CDR3 DNA sequence: TGTGCCACCAGCAGCCGCAGGTCACGCGGCTACACCTTC. Its translation: CATSSRRSRGYTF.

The V call is TRBV10-3, the J call TRBJ2-5; TRBD2 might be the D (6 bases). The CDR3 covers 13 residues. CDR1 is ENHRY and CDR2 is SYGVKD in the germline V gene. The germline V and J ends were trimmed by 7 bases and 0 bases, with 9 bases remaining between them. CDR3 region: CAIKGGYQETQYF. The CDR3, as DNA: TGTGCCATCAAAGGAGGGTACCAAGAGACCCAGTACTTC.

This clonotype showed up just a few times. The rearrangement links TRBV6-5 to TRBJ2-1; D is possibly TRBD2 (5 bases). Germline values: CDR1 MNHEY, CDR2 SVGAGI. Trimming left V 3 bases short and J 9 bases short, with 15 bases between. The CDR3 sequence is 14 residues long. The CDR3 reads CASSYRRIGREQFF. CDR3 DNA sequence: TGTGCCAGCAGTTATAGGAGGATCGGGCGTGAGCAGTTCTTC.

This clonotype was counted many times. The rearrangement links TRBV6-5 to TRBJ2-5; D gene ambiguous. The CDR3 contains 12 residues. The ends were cut back, 4 bases at V and 0 bases at J, with 3 bases in the middle. Germline V gene lookup returns CDR1 MNHEY and CDR2 SVGAGI. CDR3: CASSSDQETQYF. CDR3 in DNA: TGTGCCAGCAGTTCGGACCAAGAGACCCAGTACTTC.

The V gene is TRBV12-3 or TRBV12-4, the J gene TRBJ2-4, with a tentative D call TRBD2 (5 bases). The V end was cut by 5 bases, the J end by 8 bases, with 13 bases between. The CDR3 length is 13 residues. In nucleotides, the CDR3 is TGTGCCAGCAGTCGACAACTAGTAGACATTCAGTACTTC. Translating it yields CASSRQLVDIQYF.

A few counts support this clonotype. V and J are TRBV9 and TRBJ2-3, with D perhaps matching TRBD1 or TRBD2 (5 bases each). This CDR3 comprises 15 residues. Germline-derived CDR1 and CDR2 are SGDLS and YYNGEE. Between the trimmed V and J ends, which lost 0 bases and 9 bases, there was a span of 17 bases. CDR3 sequence reads: CASSVGLNFWDTQYF. DNA of the CDR3: TGTGCCAGCAGCGTAGGTCTTAATTTTTGGGACACGCAGTATTTT.

There are a few counts of this clonotype. The rearrangement uses TRBV20-1 and TRBJ2-4, with D unclear. Germline-derived CDR1 and CDR2 are DFQATT and SNEGSKA (reference sequence). This CDR3 is 10 amino acids long. The V end lost 3 bases, the J end lost 8 bases, and 5 bases lay between the germline ends. In DNA form, the CDR3 reads TGCAGTGCTAGGGGTGACATTCAGTACTTC. Residues: CSARGDIQYF.

A few counts support this clonotype. The V gene is TRBV7-8, the J gene TRBJ2-7; 10 bases agree with TRBD2. V gave up 2 bases and J gave up 2 bases; unmatched junction bases: 9. Germline CDR1 and CDR2: SGHVS and FQNEAQ. The CDR3 runs to 17 residues. The CDR3, as DNA: TGTGCCAGCAGCTTAAGAGCGGGAGGGCCTTCCCCCTACGAGCAGTACTTC. This encodes CASSLRAGGPSPYEQYF.

The rearrangement links TRBV29-1 to TRBJ2-1; possible D gene TRBD2, 6 bases. Germline CDR1 reads SQVTM; CDR2 reads ANQGSEA. There are 14 residues in the CDR3. Between the trimmed V and J ends, which lost 3 bases and 1 base, there was a span of 10 bases. CDR3 bases: TGCAGCGTTGAGTGGGGGGAGTCCTACAATGAGCAGTTCTTC. Protein sequence: CSVEWGESYNEQFF.

The V and J genes are TRBV4-3 and TRBJ2-7; D ambiguous. The CDR3 runs 15 residues. V gave up 4 bases and J gave up 0 bases, with 13 bases separating them. The V gene's germline CDR1 is LGHNA and CDR2 YSLEER. The CDR3 coding sequence is TGCGCCAGCAGCCGAGCTTACGGTTTCTCCTACGAGCAGTACTTC. It encodes CASSRAYGFSYEQYF.

The chain carries TRBV13 and TRBJ2-3; no firm D call. The germline V gene has CDR1 PRHDT and CDR2 FYEKMQ (reference sequence). Trimming cost V 8 bases and J 5 bases, with 5 bases left between them. This CDR3 is 10 amino acids long. The chain's CDR3 is CASFLDTQYF. The CDR3 coding sequence is TGTGCCAGCTTTCTAGATACGCAGTATTTT.

J is TRBJ1-1 and V is TRBV20-1; no definite D call. The CDR3 is 13 amino acids. Trimming pared 3 bases from V and 0 bases from J, leaving 8 bases between. Germline lookup yields CDR1 DFQATT and CDR2 SNEGSKA (reference sequence). The CDR3 region has the DNA TGCAGTGCTAGCTTGCAATTGAACACTGAAGCTTTCTTT. It is translated as CSASLQLNTEAFF.

Concerning this clonotype itself: One end of the junction is discordant with germline, which a read error may explain. The J gene is TRBJ2-1, the V gene TRBV20-1; D perhaps matches TRBD2 (5 bases). This CDR3 contains 12 residues. Germline CDR1 reads DFQATT; CDR2 reads SNEGSKA (reference sequence). CDR3 sequence (DNA): TGCAGGGCTAGTCAAATGGGAGCTAGGCAGTTCTTC. This translates into CRASQMGARQFF.

The V and J genes are TRBV24-1 and TRBJ2-6; D might be TRBD1 or TRBD2, each matching 5 bases. Trimming removed 3 bases at V and 0 bases at J, with 17 bases between. This CDR3 is 19 amino acids long. Germline V lookup: CDR1 KGHDR, CDR2 SFDVKD. DNA for the CDR3: TGTGCCACCAGTGATCACCTCGGGACGTTGAGCTCTGGGGCCAACGTCCTGACTTTC. Translation: CATSDHLGTLSSGANVLTF.

The chain has TRBV29-1 and TRBJ2-3, with 7 bases lining up with TRBD1. This CDR3 is 15 amino acids long. Germline V CDR1 and CDR2: SQVTM, ANQGSEA. After removal of 3 bases from V and 0 bases from J, the junction contained 6 bases not matched to a gene. The CDR3 coding sequence is TGCAGCGTTGACTCCGGGACAGCTAGCACAGATACGCAGTATTTT. Translating gives CSVDSGTASTDTQYF.

The chain employs TRBV12-3 or TRBV12-4 and TRBJ2-5; D perhaps matches TRBD2 (6 bases). The end of the DNA is better explained by TRBJ2-7, so the J call may be wrong. The CDR3 sequence is 14 residues long. Here the CDR3 reads CASSLRGMGGEQYF. The CDR3 region has the DNA TGTGCCAGCAGTTTACGCGGGATGGGGGGCGAGCAGTACTTC.

This chain connects TRBV5-1 to TRBJ2-7; D might be TRBD2 (6 bases). Per germline, CDR1 SGHRS and CDR2 YFSETQ. V lost 0 bases, J lost 7 bases, and 17 bases lay in between. This CDR3 comprises 15 residues. The CDR3 loop reads CASSLGPGETREQYF. Written as DNA, the CDR3 is TGCGCCAGCAGCTTGGGCCCGGGGGAGACGAGAGAGCAGTACTTC.

This clonotype appeared many times. This chain links TRBV7-2 with TRBJ2-3; possible D gene TRBD2, 5 bases. The CDR3 length is 13 residues. Looked up from germline, CDR1 is SGHTA and CDR2 is FQGNSA. Trimming removed 0 bases from V and 5 bases from J, with 6 bases in between. The CDR3 loop is CASSLAGRDTQYF. The CDR3 coding sequence is TGTGCCAGCAGCTTAGCGGGGAGAGATACGCAGTATTTT.

V and J are TRBV6-2 or TRBV6-3 and TRBJ2-4; weak D call: TRBD1 (6 bases). The J call could be wrong; TRBJ2-7 is a better fit for the DNA end. The germline CDR1 and CDR2 sequences are MNHEY and SVGEGT. CDR3 length: 13 amino acids. Here the CDR3 DNA reads TGTGCCAGCAGTTGGGACAACTCCTACGAGCAGTACTTC. Its protein product is CASSWDNSYEQYF.

The chain links TRBV6-2 or TRBV6-3 to TRBJ2-5; D is ambiguous. CDR1 and CDR2 (germline): MNHEY, SVGEGT. Trimming cost V 8 bases and J 0 bases, with 13 bases left between them. This CDR3 is built from 14 residues. CDR3 in amino acids: CASSALLNQETQYF. CDR3 in DNA: TGTGCCAGCTCCGCCCTACTCAACCAAGAGACCCAGTACTTC.

This chain joins TRBV4-3 and TRBJ2-1; 9 nucleotides match TRBD2. The CDR3 extends over 17 amino acids. V lost 0 bases, J lost 8 bases, and 11 bases stayed unmatched. Looked up from germline, CDR1 is LGHNA and CDR2 is YSLEER. The CDR3 DNA is TGCGCCAGCAGCCAAGAAACCGGGACTAGCTCAGGCGATGAGCAGTTCTTC. Protein sequence: CASSQETGTSSGDEQFF.

This clonotype was recorded a few times. The J gene is TRBJ2-1, the V gene TRBV7-2, with 7 bases fitting TRBD2. The germline CDR1 and CDR2 sequences are SGHTA and FQGNSA. The junction had 12 bases not matched to a gene; V was cut back by 1 base and J by 0 bases. This CDR3 comprises 19 residues. This chain's CDR3 is CASSLVGGGPKGSYNEQFF. In nucleotides, the CDR3 is TGTGCCAGCAGCTTAGTGGGGGGGGGTCCCAAGGGCTCCTACAATGAGCAGTTCTTC.

In its sample, this clonotype was seen a few times. For the CDR3, the DNA is TGTGCCAGCAGCCAAGGACTCGAACGATGGGTAGCCAAAAACATTCAGTACTTC. This encodes CASSQGLERWVAKNIQYF. The genes are TRBV3-1 and TRBJ2-4; D gene ambiguous. Germline lookup yields CDR1 LGHDT and CDR2 YNNKEL (reference sequence). The CDR3 is 18 amino acids. Trimming removed 1 base at V and 0 bases at J, with 16 bases between. Combining the CDR3 with reference TRBV3-1 and TRBJ2-4 gives the whole variable domain DTAVSQTPKYLVTQMGNDKSIKCEQNLGHDTMYWYKQDSKKFLKIMFSYNNKELIINETVPNRFSPKSPDKAHLNLHINSLELGDSAVYFCASSQGLERWVAKNIQYFGAGTRLSVL.

This sequence joins TRBV9 and TRBJ2-5; D gene ambiguous. TRBJ2-7 matches the DNA end more closely, so the J call is doubtful. The CDR3 sequence is 15 residues long. Per the germline V gene, CDR1 is SGDLS and CDR2 is YYNGEE. CDR3 residues: CASSVDLSGRYEQYF. The CDR3 DNA follows: TGTGCCAGCAGCGTAGATTTGTCCGGTCGTTACGAGCAGTACTTC.

This sequence joins TRBV9 and TRBJ1-2; the D is unclear. There are 17 residues in the CDR3. V was cut by 2 bases and J by 2 bases, with 19 bases left in between. Germline V gene sequence: CDR1 SGDLS, CDR2 YYNGEE. The CDR3 sequence: CASSVGNAGPMNYGYTF. The CDR3 region has the DNA TGTGCCAGCAGCGTCGGGAATGCCGGGCCGATGAACTATGGCTACACCTTC.

This sequence joins TRBV10-3 and TRBJ2-1, with TRBD2 matching over 8 bases. The ends lost 1 base at V and 5 bases at J; junction bases unmatched: 4. Germline V gene sequence: CDR1 ENHRY, CDR2 SYGVKD. The CDR3 length is 15 residues. This chain's CDR3 is CAISEWPGLDNEQFF. For the CDR3, the DNA is TGTGCCATCAGTGAGTGGCCGGGACTAGACAATGAGCAGTTCTTC.